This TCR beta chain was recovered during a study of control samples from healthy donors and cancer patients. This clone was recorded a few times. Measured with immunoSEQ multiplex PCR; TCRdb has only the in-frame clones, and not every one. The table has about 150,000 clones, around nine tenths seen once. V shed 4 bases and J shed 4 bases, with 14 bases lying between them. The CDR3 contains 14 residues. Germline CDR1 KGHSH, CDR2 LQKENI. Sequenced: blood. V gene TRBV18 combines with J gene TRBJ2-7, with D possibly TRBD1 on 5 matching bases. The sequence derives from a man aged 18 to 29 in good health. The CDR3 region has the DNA TGTGCCAGCTCACATCCCCCACAGGTTTACGAGCAGTACTTC. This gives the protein CASSHPPQVYEQYF.